This TCR beta chain comes out of a study of regulatory T cells in long-lasting Graves disease. The CDR3 consists of 15 residues. V lost 0 bases, J lost 0 bases, and 5 bases stayed unmatched. The germline V gene has CDR1 DFQATT and CDR2 SNEGSKA (reference sequence). Study-level results: Lower TCR diversity was seen in persistent Graves' patients than in newly diagnosed ones. Limited samples may have lowered accuracy.

A word on this clonotype: The target antigen is unknown.

Described time point: persistent/refractory GD, antithyroid drugs over 5 years with positive TRAb. Extracted RNA from PBMCs served as the source of the TCR library. Relying on iRepertoire HTBI primers and Arm-PCR of CDR3 regions, the team built TCR beta libraries. TCRdb fed the multiplex PCR reads into MiXCR, producing one record per CDR3 protein. The sample lists about 290,000 distinct CDR3 sequences; around 23% were seen once. The material was peripheral blood mononuclear cells (PBMCs), obtained when the disease was refractory, from a patient treated with antithyroid drugs. This clonotype originated in a female donor with Graves disease. The chain couples TRBV20-1 to TRBJ2-7; 7 bases agree with TRBD2. The CDR3 region is CSARDVGGSSYEQYF. The CDR3 DNA follows: TGCAGTGCTAGAGATGTCGGGGGGAGCTCCTACGAGCAGTACTTC.